This passage covers 25 T cell receptor beta chains from one sample sequenced in a study. TRBV12-4/TRBJ1-2 clonotypes were amplified with adaptor-ligated barcode primers. TCRdb analysed the multiplex PCR reads with MiXCR anew, one entry per CDR3 protein. This table holds some 1,100 distinct CDR3 sequences, over 0.7% found once. The sorted Tregs were CD4+CD25+CD127-/low cells. The sample was Tregs sorted from blood. The receptors shown here come from a female donor with breast cancer.

This clonotype counts as medium-sized (0.01 to 0.1%). The rearrangement uses TRBV12-3 or TRBV12-4 and TRBJ1-2; possibly TRBD1 for D (5 bases). This CDR3 contains 14 residues. Trimming left V 0 bases short and J 5 bases short, with 10 bases between. The CDR3, as DNA: TGTGCCAGCAGTTTAGCTGGCAGGGTATATGGCTACACCTTC. Its translation: CASSLAGRVYGYTF.

By proportion, this clonotype is large. V and J are TRBV12-3 or TRBV12-4 and TRBJ1-2; TRBD1 agrees at 9 bases. CDR3 length: 14 residues. The V and J ends lost 6 bases and 8 bases, in that order; junction bases with no gene match: 10. The CDR3 sequence: CASSDPGQGYGYTF. The CDR3 coding sequence is TGTGCCAGCAGCGATCCGGGACAGGGTTACGGCTACACCTTC.

This clonotype is judged medium-sized. The chain employs TRBV12-3 or TRBV12-4 and TRBJ1-2; D unresolved. Trimming left V 6 bases short and J 1 base short, with 18 bases between. CDR3 size: 16 residues. CDR3 sequence (DNA): TGTGCCAGCAGCCGCCAATCTTCTCAGGTTAACTATGGCTACACCTTC. It codes for CASSRQSSQVNYGYTF.

This clonotype is medium-sized (0.01 to 0.1%). The chain couples TRBV12-3 or TRBV12-4 to TRBJ1-2; D is uncertain. The CDR3 runs 13 residues. The V and J ends lost 3 bases and 1 base respectively, with 6 bases between them. The CDR3 sequence is CASSFTSNYGYTF. The CDR3 nucleotides read TGTGCCAGCAGTTTTACGAGTAACTATGGCTACACCTTC.

Sample share makes this clonotype medium-sized. This chain uses TRBV12-3 or TRBV12-4 with TRBJ1-2, with TRBD1 identical over 7 bases. The CDR3 has 15 residues. V dropped 6 bases and J dropped 5; count of bases not matched to a gene: 12. In DNA, the CDR3 is TGTGCCAGCAGAGAGGGACAGAATAGAAGATATGGCTACACCTTC. Amino acid sequence: CASREGQNRRYGYTF.

In its sample, this clonotype is large (0.1 to 1%). The rearrangement joins TRBV12-3 or TRBV12-4 to TRBJ1-2, with D tentatively TRBD1 (5 bases). There are 13 residues in the CDR3. V shed 3 bases and J shed 7 bases, with 12 bases lying between them. CDR3 coding DNA: TGTGCCAGCAGTTTGTCTGCAGGGCTTGGCTACACCTTC. Protein sequence: CASSLSAGLGYTF.

This clonotype is labeled medium-sized (0.01 to 0.1%). CDR3 sequence: CASSIGTGRTNYGYTF. CDR3 nucleotides: TGTGCCAGCAGTATCGGGACAGGCCGGACCAACTATGGCTACACCTTC. The J gene is TRBJ1-2, the V gene TRBV12-3 or TRBV12-4; 8 bases agree with TRBD1. The ends lost 5 bases at V and 2 bases at J; junction bases unmatched: 10. The CDR3 is 16 residues long.

By proportion, this clonotype is medium-sized. V is TRBV12-3 or TRBV12-4 and J is TRBJ1-2; D is unresolved. This CDR3 is 13 amino acids long. V shed 5 bases and J shed 6 bases, with 13 bases lying between them. CDR3 protein: CASSPNHRDGYTF. CDR3 sequence (DNA): TGTGCCAGCAGTCCGAACCACCGTGATGGCTACACCTTC.

In this sample, this clonotype is medium-sized. The chain carries TRBV12-3 or TRBV12-4 and TRBJ1-2; perhaps TRBD1 as D (5 bases). CDR3 length equals 13 residues. Trimming removed 6 bases at V and 7 bases at J, with 15 bases between. The CDR3 reads CASRDGQLLGYTF. As DNA, the CDR3 is TGTGCCAGCAGAGACGGACAACTGCTTGGCTACACCTTC.

This clonotype has a handful of counts. This chain joins TRBV12-3 or TRBV12-4 and TRBJ1-2; D uncertain. Trimming took off 2 bases at V and 1 base at J, with 8 bases between the two ends. The CDR3 is made up of 14 amino acids. The CDR3 here is CASSLSLVNYGYTF. The CDR3 DNA follows: TGTGCCAGCAGTTTAAGCCTGGTTAACTATGGCTACACCTTC.

This clonotype is medium-sized. The chain combines TRBV12-3 or TRBV12-4 with TRBJ1-2; 9 bases are a match to TRBD1. V lost 4 bases, J lost 7 bases, and 4 bases stayed unmatched. The CDR3 is made up of 13 amino acids. The CDR3 DNA reads as TGTGCCAGCAGTTCTTTGGGACAGGGTGGCTACACCTTC. Translating it yields CASSSLGQGGYTF.

By share, this clonotype counts as medium-sized. V usage is TRBV12-3 or TRBV12-4 and J usage is TRBJ1-2; TRBD1 might be the D (5 bases). The CDR3 length is 14 residues. The V gene lost 5 bases and the J gene lost 6 bases, with 16 bases spanning the gap. This CDR3 is CASSPSRDVDGYTF. CDR3 bases: TGTGCCAGCAGTCCCTCCAGGGACGTTGATGGCTACACCTTC.

This clonotype is labeled as medium-sized. This chain links TRBV12-3 or TRBV12-4 with TRBJ1-2; D is ambiguous. The germline V and J ends were trimmed by 3 bases and 4 bases, with 9 bases remaining between them. The CDR3 has 13 residues. CDR3 sequence: CASSFDKAYGYTF. The CDR3 region has the DNA TGTGCCAGCAGTTTCGATAAAGCCTATGGCTACACCTTC.

This clonotype is classed as medium-sized. V and J are TRBV12-3 or TRBV12-4 and TRBJ1-2, with TRBD1 matching 9 bases. This CDR3 region has 15 residues. V was clipped by 5 bases and J by 0 bases; unmatched bases: 4. In DNA, the CDR3 is TGTGCCAGCAGTCCCGGGACAGGGTCTAACTATGGCTACACCTTC. Residues: CASSPGTGSNYGYTF.

This clonotype is medium-sized by share. The V gene is TRBV12-3 or TRBV12-4, the J gene TRBJ1-2; D call uncertain. The germline V and J ends were trimmed by 8 bases and 4 bases, with 8 bases remaining between them. The length of the CDR3 is 11 residues. The CDR3 coding sequence is TGTGCCAGCTCGTGGGGCTATGGCTACACCTTC. Its translation is CASSWGYGYTF.

By share, this clonotype ranks as medium-sized. The rearrangement uses TRBV12-3 or TRBV12-4 and TRBJ1-2; D is possibly TRBD1 (5 bases). CDR3 length: 13 amino acids. Trimming removed 5 bases from V and 4 bases from J, with 11 bases in between. The CDR3 DNA is TGTGCCAGCAGTCCCCGACAGACCTATGGCTACACCTTC. Its translation is CASSPRQTYGYTF.

This clonotype qualifies as large. The chain employs TRBV12-3 or TRBV12-4 and TRBJ1-2; D gene unclear. The CDR3 has 11 residues. V gave up 2 bases and J gave up 9 bases, with 7 bases separating them. The CDR3 loop is CASSLITSYTF. The CDR3 nucleotides are TGTGCCAGCAGTTTAATTACCAGCTACACCTTC.

This clonotype is medium-sized in the sample. The chain combines TRBV12-3 or TRBV12-4 with TRBJ1-2, with no clear D. V gave up 4 bases and J gave up 8 bases, with 11 bases separating them. The CDR3 has 12 amino acids. CDR3 sequence (DNA): TGTGCCAGCAGTTCCTCTGGTTACGGCTACACCTTC. It specifies CASSSSGYGYTF.

Judged by abundance, this clonotype is medium-sized. The rearrangement uses TRBV12-3 or TRBV12-4 and TRBJ1-2; the D is unclear. The CDR3 is 13 residues long. Trimming cost V 7 bases and J 5 bases, with 14 bases left between them. In nucleotides, the CDR3 is TGTGCCAGCACCCTATCCGGCAGTTATGGCTACACCTTC. Translating it yields CASTLSGSYGYTF.

This clonotype was observed a handful of times. This chain uses TRBV12-3 or TRBV12-4 with TRBJ1-2; D gene uncertain. V was shortened by 2 bases and J by 6 bases, with 16 bases between the two germline ends. This CDR3 is built from 15 residues. The CDR3 loop is CASSLRGRTENGYTF. The CDR3 coding sequence is TGTGCCAGCAGTTTAAGAGGTCGGACTGAGAATGGCTACACCTTC.

This clonotype is deemed medium-sized. V and J are TRBV12-3 or TRBV12-4 and TRBJ1-2, with D possibly being TRBD1 (5 bases). Between the trimmed V and J ends, which lost 5 bases and 4 bases, there was a span of 14 bases. The CDR3 has 14 amino acids. The CDR3 DNA reads as TGTGCCAGCAGTCTATTTGGGACGGGCTATGGCTACACCTTC. Protein product: CASSLFGTGYGYTF.

This clonotype ranks as medium-sized. This sequence joins TRBV12-3 or TRBV12-4 and TRBJ1-2, with 7 bases fitting TRBD1. Losses at the gene ends were 6 bases for V and 5 bases for J; bases not matched to a gene: 6. The CDR3 loop spans 13 amino acids. The CDR3 loop reads CASSDRVGYGYTF. For the CDR3, the DNA is TGTGCCAGCAGCGACAGGGTCGGGTATGGCTACACCTTC.

By frequency in the sample, this clonotype is medium-sized. The chain links TRBV12-3 or TRBV12-4 to TRBJ1-2, with no clear D. V was trimmed by 4 bases and J by 4 bases, leaving 7 bases between them. There are 12 residues in the CDR3. CDR3 amino acids: CASSSRLYGYTF. The DNA for the CDR3 is TGTGCCAGCAGTTCTCGCCTCTATGGCTACACCTTC.

This clonotype is medium-sized (0.01 to 0.1%). The chain links TRBV12-3 or TRBV12-4 to TRBJ1-2; D not certain. This CDR3 spans 11 amino acids. The germline V and J ends were trimmed by 6 bases and 6 bases, with 8 bases remaining between them. The CDR3 here is CASSKFDGYTF. CDR3 nucleotide sequence: TGTGCCAGCAGCAAATTCGATGGCTACACCTTC.

Sample share makes this clonotype medium-sized. The chain links TRBV12-3 or TRBV12-4 to TRBJ1-2; D call uncertain. This CDR3 is 11 amino acids long. Trimming removed 5 bases at V and 7 bases at J, with 8 bases between. The chain's CDR3 is CASSGVGGYTF. The CDR3 region has the DNA TGTGCCAGCAGTGGAGTTGGTGGCTACACCTTC.